Shown below are 27 T cell receptor beta chains from a single sample sequenced in a study of blood T cell repertoires in COVID-19. Here immunoSEQ multiplex PCR was the method, and the copy in TCRdb shows in-frame clones only, minus some. This sample has over 25,000 clones; approximately 86% occur once, and the top ten carry around 10%. The source material was peripheral blood. The receptors stem from a human donor in a cohort sampled during active COVID-19. The donor label of this sample is uncertain.

This chain connects TRBV9 to TRBJ1-6; TRBD1 is a possible D gene (6 bases). This CDR3 has 12 residues. Germline V gene data show CDR1 as SGDLS and CDR2 as YYNGEE. The V gene lost 4 bases and the J gene lost 14 bases, with 13 bases spanning the gap. DNA for the CDR3: TGTGCCAGCAGCCCCCGAGCAGGGGCCCTCCACTTT. Amino acids: CASSPRAGALHF. The complete variable domain, with remaining parts taken from reference TRBV9 and TRBJ1-6, reads DSGVTQTPKHLITATGQRVTLRCSPRSGDLSVYWYQQSLDQGLQFLIQYYNGEERAKGNILERFSAQQFPDLHSELNLSSLELGDSALYFCASSPRAGALHFGNGTRLTVT.

This clone was seen only a few times. The rearrangement joins TRBV7-6 to TRBJ2-2, with 8 bases that match TRBD1. Germline CDR1 is SGHVS and CDR2 is FNYEAQ. The CDR3 is made up of 16 amino acids. The V and J ends lost 2 bases and 1 base, in that order; junction bases with no gene match: 3. CDR3 nucleotides: TGTGCCAGCAGCTTAAGTACAGGGGGGAACACCGGGGAGCTGTTTTTT. This codes for CASSLSTGGNTGELFF.

This rearrangement joins TRBV6-1 to TRBJ2-7, with a weak D call TRBD2 (7 bases). This CDR3 is built from 16 residues. V gave up 3 bases and J gave up 4 bases, with 19 bases separating them. Germline CDR1 reads MNHNS; CDR2 reads SASEGT. CDR3 sequence reads: CASSDLLVGGGYEQYF. CDR3 DNA sequence: TGTGCCAGCAGTGATCTTTTGGTGGGAGGGGGATACGAGCAGTACTTC.

This chain joins TRBV5-8 and TRBJ2-5; the match to TRBD2 covers 7 bases. Losses at the gene ends were 0 bases for V and 2 bases for J; bases not matched to a gene: 7. CDR3 length equals 16 residues. Germline V CDR1 and CDR2: SGHTS, YDEGEE. CDR3 loop: CASSLGGGRTQETQYF. CDR3 bases: TGTGCCAGCAGCTTGGGGGGGGGACGGACACAAGAGACCCAGTACTTC.

J is TRBJ2-1 and V is TRBV19; D is unclear. Per germline, CDR1 LNHDA and CDR2 SQIVND (reference sequence). The CDR3 sequence is 13 residues long. V dropped 3 bases and J dropped 3 bases, with 6 bases sitting between them. CDR3 in DNA: TGTGCCAGTAGTATTGGCTTCTACAATGAGCAGTTCTTC. It translates to CASSIGFYNEQFF.

The rearrangement uses TRBV4-2 and TRBJ1-6; TRBD1 is a possible D gene (5 bases). The CDR3 consists of 19 residues. The V gene lost 1 base and the J gene lost 0 bases, with 16 bases spanning the gap. Germline CDR1 and CDR2: LGHNA and YNFKEQ. The CDR3 loop is CASSQAGGRSSSYNSPLHF. CDR3 bases: TGTGCCAGCAGCCAAGCGGGGGGTAGGTCCAGCTCCTATAATTCACCCCTCCACTTT.

This clone was recorded only once. This rearrangement joins TRBV7-7 to TRBJ2-3; TRBD2 matches at 7 bases. Germline V lookup: CDR1 SSHAT, CDR2 FNYEAQ (reference sequence). V shed 5 bases, J shed 4 bases, and the junction held 6 bases outside the gene matches. CDR3 length: 14 amino acids. The CDR3 protein is CASSRSGMADTQYF. Written as DNA, the CDR3 is TGTGCCAGCAGCCGCAGCGGGATGGCAGATACGCAGTATTTT.

The V gene is TRBV23-1, the J gene TRBJ2-7; TRBD1 is a possible D gene (5 bases). TRBV23-1 is an ORF, and what it does is uncertain. This CDR3 comprises 14 residues. V dropped 0 bases and J dropped 2 bases, with 8 bases sitting between them. Written as DNA, the CDR3 is TGCGCCAGCAGTCAATCGAGACAGACCTACGAGCAGTACTTC. Translation: CASSQSRQTYEQYF.

V usage is TRBV24-1 and J usage is TRBJ1-1, with D possibly being TRBD1 (6 bases). The germline gives CDR1 KGHDR, CDR2 SFDVKD. V was clipped by 4 bases and J by 7 bases, with 12 bases between them. The length of the CDR3 is 13 residues. The CDR3 DNA reads as TGTGCCACCAGTGACCCTTCAGGGGATGAAGCTTTCTTT. Translating gives CATSDPSGDEAFF.

The V call is TRBV29-1, the J call TRBJ1-1; D is ambiguous. This CDR3 contains 11 residues. The germline V gene encodes CDR1 SQVTM and CDR2 ANQGSEA. CDR3 bases: TGCAGTGAGCGGGGGAACACTGAAGCTTTCTTT. Amino acids: CSERGNTEAFF. Full variable domain (outside the CDR3, taken from reference TRBV29-1 and TRBJ1-1): SAVISQKPSRDICQRGTSLTIQCQVDSQVTMMFWYRQQPGQSLTLIATANQGSEATYESGFVIDKFPISRPNLTFSTLTVSNMSPEDSSIYLCSERGNTEAFFGQGTRLTVV.

CDR3: CASSPQLEETQYF. The CDR3 DNA is TGTGCCAGCAGCCCCCAGCTAGAAGAGACCCAGTACTTC. V gene TRBV5-4 combines with J gene TRBJ2-5; D call uncertain. This CDR3 contains 13 residues. Per germline, CDR1 SGHNT and CDR2 YYREEE (reference sequence). The V gene lost 4 bases and the J gene lost 3 bases, with 10 bases spanning the gap.

The chain carries TRBV6-5 and TRBJ2-7; 7 bases agree with TRBD2. The V gene end was trimmed by 5 bases and the J gene end by 3 bases; junction bases not matched to a gene: 10. In germline, CDR1 is MNHEY, CDR2 SVGAGI. The CDR3 runs to 15 residues. The CDR3 is CASSRTLREHYEQYF. CDR3 nucleotides: TGTGCCAGCAGTCGCACTCTGCGGGAGCACTACGAGCAGTACTTC.

The J gene is TRBJ1-2, the V gene TRBV5-1, with 8 bases fitting TRBD1. This CDR3 comprises 13 residues. The germline gives CDR1 SGHRS, CDR2 YFSETQ. The V and J ends lost 4 bases and 8 bases, in that order; junction bases with no gene match: 7. The CDR3 spells CASSLQGAGGYTF. CDR3 bases: TGCGCCAGCAGCCTCCAGGGGGCCGGCGGCTACACCTTC.

V is TRBV3-1 (or the pseudogene TRBV3-2) and J is TRBJ2-1; possibly TRBD2 for D (5 bases). The CDR3 totals 12 residues. Germline CDR1 and CDR2: LGHDT and YNNKEL (reference sequence). V was trimmed by 4 bases and J by 10 bases, leaving 11 bases between them. CDR3 coding DNA: TGTGCCAGCAGCCGGGCGCAGCGGGAGCAGTTCTTC. The encoded protein is CASSRAQREQFF.

The chain has TRBV2 and TRBJ2-5, with TRBD1 matching 12 bases. Germline lookup yields CDR1 SNHLY and CDR2 FYNNEI. V lost 6 bases and J lost 4; bases outside the gene matches: 6. CDR3 length: 15 residues. The CDR3 spells CASRGGTGGGETQYF. The CDR3 DNA is TGTGCCAGCAGGGGAGGGACAGGGGGCGGAGAGACCCAGTACTTC.

This rearrangement joins TRBV19 to TRBJ2-2, with 13 bases that match TRBD2. The CDR3 covers 16 residues. V lost 4 bases, J lost 3 bases, and 2 bases stayed unmatched. Germline CDR1 is LNHDA and CDR2 is SQIVND (reference sequence). CDR3 nucleotides: TGTGCCAGTAGTAAAACTAGCGGGAGGGACACCGGGGAGCTGTTTTTT. It translates to CASSKTSGRDTGELFF.

This sequence joins TRBV10-3 and TRBJ2-3; 8 nucleotides match TRBD1. The CDR3 is made up of 18 amino acids. The germline CDR1 and CDR2 sequences are ENHRY and SYGVKD. The junction had 14 bases not matched to a gene; V was cut back by 4 bases and J by 2 bases. The CDR3 is CAISGRGTGLPLTDTQYF. The DNA of the CDR3 is TGTGCCATCAGTGGACGAGGGACAGGCCTCCCCCTCACAGATACGCAGTATTTT.

This chain connects TRBV3-1 (or the pseudogene TRBV3-2) to TRBJ2-5, with a tentative D call TRBD1 (6 bases). The CDR3 has 15 amino acids. V shed 3 bases and J shed 5 bases, with 16 bases lying between them. CDR1 and CDR2 from the germline V gene are LGHDT and YNNKEL (reference sequence). This CDR3 is CASSHAGGGGETQYF. CDR3 in DNA: TGTGCCAGCAGCCACGCCGGTGGGGGCGGGGAGACCCAGTACTTC.

This clone showed up just once. V gene TRBV5-1 combines with J gene TRBJ2-3; the D is unclear. V lost 4 bases and J 0 bases, leaving 9 bases between the germline ends. Looked up from germline, CDR1 is SGHRS and CDR2 is YFSETQ. There are 14 residues in the CDR3. DNA for the CDR3: TGCGCCAGCAGCGTAGCCGAGAGCACAGATACGCAGTATTTT. Translated, it gives CASSVAESTDTQYF.

This clone turned up a few times. The chain combines TRBV5-6 with TRBJ1-3; TRBD1 agrees at 7 bases. Germline-derived CDR1 and CDR2 are SGHDT and YYEEEE. With 3 bases clipped from V and 9 bases from J, the junction kept 3 bases outside the gene matches. The CDR3 has 12 amino acids. The CDR3 spells CASSSWTGTIYF. The CDR3 region has the DNA TGTGCCAGCAGCTCGTGGACAGGCACCATATATTTT.

This chain connects TRBV13 to TRBJ2-1; the match to TRBD2 covers 10 bases. CDR3 length: 15 residues. CDR1 and CDR2 (germline): PRHDT, FYEKMQ (reference sequence). V shed 3 bases, J shed 7 bases, and the junction held 6 bases outside the gene matches. The chain's CDR3 is CASSLASGRGNEQFF. The CDR3 nucleotides are TGTGCCAGCAGCTTGGCTAGCGGGAGAGGAAATGAGCAGTTCTTC.

This clone came up a few times. For the CDR3, the DNA is TGCGCCAGCAGCCGCGCACAAAACCTAGCGGCCTACGAGCAGTACTTC. Residues: CASSRAQNLAAYEQYF. The genes are TRBV4-1 and TRBJ2-7, with 7 bases that match TRBD2. Germline CDR1 is MGHRA and CDR2 is YSYEKL. The junction had 11 bases not matched to a gene; V was cut back by 4 bases and J by 2 bases. This CDR3 has 16 amino acids.

This clone has just one count. The gene calls are TRBV5-1 and TRBJ2-1, with 14 bases aligning to TRBD2. Trimming removed 4 bases from V and 8 bases from J; junction bases left unmatched: 11. CDR1 SGHRS and CDR2 YFSETQ come from the germline V gene. CDR3 length equals 17 residues. CDR3 DNA: TGCGCCAGCAGCCTCTCCGGGACTAGCGGGAGTCTTGATGAGCAGTTCTTC. Translating gives CASSLSGTSGSLDEQFF.

V and J are TRBV9 and TRBJ2-5, with 7 bases matching TRBD2. Germline values: CDR1 SGDLS, CDR2 YYNGEE. The CDR3 runs to 15 residues. Trimming cost V 4 bases and J 4 bases; bases outside gene matches: 10. The CDR3 sequence is CASSPLGGSGETQYF. The CDR3 nucleotides are TGTGCCAGCAGCCCCCTGGGGGGGAGCGGAGAGACCCAGTACTTC.

The chain couples TRBV10-3 to TRBJ1-2; 8 bases agree with TRBD1. The CDR3 has 13 residues. Per germline, CDR1 ENHRY and CDR2 SYGVKD. The V and J ends lost 8 bases and 6 bases, in that order; junction bases with no gene match: 8. The CDR3 spells CAIAETGGDGYTF. The CDR3 DNA is TGTGCCATCGCGGAAACAGGGGGGGATGGCTACACCTTC.

The chain couples TRBV5-4 to TRBJ2-7; D might be TRBD2 (6 bases). The germline V gene has CDR1 SGHNT and CDR2 YYREEE (reference sequence). The ends were cut back, 3 bases at V and 1 base at J, with 14 bases in the middle. The CDR3 length is 15 residues. CDR3 nucleotide sequence: TGTGCCAGCAGCTCCTCCTGGGGGGAGTCCTACGAGCAGTACTTC. As protein: CASSSSWGESYEQYF.

The chain links TRBV6-5 to TRBJ1-1, with D hard to call. The germline V gene has CDR1 MNHEY and CDR2 SVGAGI. The V end was cut by 4 bases, the J end by 3 bases, with 15 bases between. The CDR3 covers 15 residues. The CDR3 spells CASSSPGYWDTEAFF. The DNA of the CDR3 is TGTGCCAGCAGTTCCCCAGGCTACTGGGACACTGAAGCTTTCTTT.